The text below deals with one T cell receptor (beta chain). This clonotype came up many times. The specificity of this receptor is unknown. The input lacks base qualities; no much larger clone sits a single base away. The sample originates from a study of T cells in Graves' hyperthyroidism and ophthalmopathy (dated by TCRdb to the late 2010s). Describing the broader study: Peripheral blood was sampled at the time of initial diagnosis, prior to any treatment. To identify distinguishing TCR V-J signatures, a discovery cohort of about 95 patients was used, comprising 40 to 45 with Graves' ophthalmopathy and under 60 with stable Graves' hyperthyroidism. Whether ophthalmopathy could be predicted prospectively was tested in an independent validation cohort made up of some 20 hyperthyroidism patients plus 17 patients who later progressed to ophthalmopathy. For training and testing, the 100 or so patients in the discovery cohort were randomly divided in a 7:3 ratio. The study also compared thyroid tissue and blood T-cell repertoires from roughly six Graves' hyperthyroidism patients. After blood sampling, hyperthyroidism patients were treated with methimazole at a starting dose of 30 mg daily, and ophthalmopathy patients were treated with high-dose intravenous methylprednisolone. According to the paper, TCR Vbeta CDR3 sequencing was carried out on about 140 peripheral blood samples, which came from fewer than 50 ophthalmopathy, roughly 75 hyperthyroidism and roughly 17 progressor patients. Broad study findings and their caveats: Most expanded thyroid clonotypes (frequency above 0.001) were also detected in blood, a finding suggesting that blood repertoires may reflect thyroid immune responses. A 13 V-J signature model separated ophthalmopathy from stable hyperthyroidism, with nearly 90% sensitivity and about 81% specificity in cross-validation and 80%/75% in testing. Sample size was not statistically predetermined, and investigators were not blinded to group allocation. During validation, the model predicted progression to ophthalmopathy a median of approximately 6 months ahead of onset, with more than 60% sensitivity and 72% to 85% specificity.

The CDR3 sequence holds 14 residues, the cysteine and phenylalanine included. The retained sequence is limited to the CDR3, 42 bases, with the frame set at the first base. Via the germline V gene, CDR1 is ENHRY and CDR2 SYGVKD. The germline ends are 13 bases apart after V is trimmed by 4 bases and J by 6 bases. Graves' hyperthyroidism was defined as stable when no progression to ophthalmopathy occurred over 18 months of follow-up. The hyperthyroidism patients were between 18 and 65 years old and newly diagnosed, with a disease duration of less than 2 months. Any patient with an uncontrolled infection, another autoimmune disease, pregnancy or lactation was excluded. Diagnoses were established on the basis of clinical symptoms, serum thyroxine and TRAb, thyroid ultrasound, and orbital computed tomography. PBMCs were separated from under 12 ml of fresh peripheral blood using Ficoll-Paque density gradient centrifugation. Total RNA was extracted using Trizol reagent, and RNA quality was assessed on an Agilent 2100 Bioanalyzer.

Amplification of TCR beta CDR3 regions was carried out from RNA transcripts. The first round of RT-PCR for the TCR CDR3 was performed with the HTBI primer set and the Qiagen OneStep RT-PCR kit. The libraries were constructed in a second round of multiplex PCR and then size-selected and purified. Libraries were sequenced paired-end with 100 bp reads on an Illumina HiSeq2000. As for the authors' bioinformatics: SOAPnuke was used to process the raw data, removing reads that contained adapters or uncalled bases, had a mean Phred below 15, or lacked an exact match to the constant primer or identifier. COPE v1.2.5 was used to merge the high-quality paired reads, and each unique nucleotide sequence was defined as a clonotype. Clonotypes were aligned to IMGT TRBV, TRBD and TRBJ reference segments using MiTCR v1.1. The analysis included only V-J combinations with a frequency above 0.0001, which together covered around 99% of the repertoires. The TCS score was defined as the ratio of F50 (clonal expansion) to E x V (chaos), calculated using BLOSUM62-based TCRdist between CDR3 peptides within each V-J. Welch's t-statistics and random forest reduced around 520 V-J features to 10 to 15, which were used in a naive Bayes classifier (R e1071). TCRdb trimmed public reads at Q25 via fastp, called clones via MiXCR and kept in-frame beta chains. All rows with the same CDR3 protein become a single entry with the most common DNA and genes. These V and J calls derive from TCRdb rather than the authors' analysis. For this sample the table gives approximately 400,000 distinct CDR3 sequences, of which around 14% were detected only once. Roughly 11% of the sample is held by the ten biggest clonotypes.

The V and J genes are TRBV10-3 and TRBJ1-5, and TRBD1 may be the D gene, going by 5 matching bases. The TCR comes from a woman aged 55-70 years with Graves' hyperthyroidism. The specimen was blood. The nucleotide sequence is given as TGTGCCATCAGTGGATCGGGACTCTCTCAGCCCCAGCATTTT. Its protein reads: CAISGSGLSQPQHF.